A single sample gave rise to the 32 T cell receptor beta chains below, sequenced in a study of cytomegalovirus exposure and HLA in healthy donors. Primers included in the PCR were 60 Vbeta and 13 Jbeta primers. The protocol was immunoSEQ multiplex PCR, while the TCRdb copy is restricted to in-frame clones and leaves out a portion. The table shows about 220,000 clones, with over 65% occurring only once. What was sequenced was PBMCs. The receptors stem from a man between 18 and 29 years old in good health and CMV-seronegative.

This chain connects TRBV2 to TRBJ1-5; possible D gene TRBD1, 6 bases. V was pared by 6 bases and J by 0 bases, with 12 bases between. Germline CDR1 is SNHLY and CDR2 is FYNNEI. CDR3 length equals 15 residues. The CDR3 sequence: CASSKRDNSNQPQHF. The DNA of the CDR3 is TGTGCCAGCAGCAAACGGGACAATAGCAATCAGCCCCAGCATTTT.

The chain uses TRBV6-5 and TRBJ2-1, with TRBD2 identical over 9 bases. Germline trimming cut 6 bases from V and 5 bases from J; bases unmatched to any gene: 8. Per germline, CDR1 MNHEY and CDR2 SVGAGI. The CDR3 consists of 15 residues. The CDR3 nucleotides read TGTGCCAGCAGGAGTAGCGGGAGTTTCCACAATGAGCAGTTCTTC. This translates into CASRSSGSFHNEQFF.

V is TRBV5-4 and J is TRBJ2-3; 9 bases map to TRBD2. J lost 4 bases, V lost 0 bases, and 3 bases had no gene match. There are 15 residues in the CDR3. The germline gives CDR1 SGHNT, CDR2 YYREEE (reference sequence). The CDR3 loop reads CASSLGTSVADTQYF. CDR3 DNA sequence: TGTGCCAGCAGCTTGGGGACTAGCGTAGCAGATACGCAGTATTTT.

This clone was recorded once. The chain has TRBV4-1 and TRBJ2-2; 8 nucleotides match TRBD2. Germline V gives CDR1 MGHRA, CDR2 YSYEKL. The CDR3 is made up of 17 amino acids. With V trimmed by 0 bases and J by 6 bases, 9 bases remained unmatched. DNA for the CDR3: TGCGCCAGCAGCCAAGACAGTAGCGGGACTTCTCCCGGGGAGCTGTTTTTT. It encodes CASSQDSSGTSPGELFF.

This chain joins TRBV6-1 and TRBJ2-7, with 11 bases identical to TRBD2. With V trimmed by 9 bases and J by 5 bases, 3 bases remained unmatched. Germline V gene data show CDR1 as MNHNS and CDR2 as SASEGT. The CDR3 has 12 amino acids. As DNA, the CDR3 is TGTGCCAGTGCGGGACTAGCGGACGAGCAGTACTTC. Protein: CASAGLADEQYF.

V and J are TRBV27 and TRBJ2-1, with D unresolved. Germline CDR1 and CDR2: MNHEY and SMNVEV (reference sequence). V was cut by 5 bases and J by 2 bases, with 13 bases left in between. This CDR3 is built from 15 residues. CDR3 in amino acids: CASSPYGSTYNEQFF. The CDR3 bases are TGTGCCAGCAGTCCGTACGGTAGCACCTACAATGAGCAGTTCTTC.

The chain carries TRBV30 and TRBJ1-2; D ambiguous. V lost 4 bases to trimming and J lost 5 bases, with 32 bases between them. Germline values: CDR1 GTSNPN, CDR2 SVGIG (reference sequence). The CDR3 totals 19 residues. CDR3 DNA sequence: TGTGCCTGGATGGTCTTTGGAGTTGAAAGGACTCCGGAAGCGTATGGCTACACCTTC. This sequence encodes CAWMVFGVERTPEAYGYTF.

The rearrangement joins TRBV6-4 to TRBJ1-6; 7 nucleotides align to TRBD1. With 6 bases clipped from V and 6 bases from J, the junction kept 8 bases outside the gene matches. The CDR3 runs 15 residues. Germline V gene data show CDR1 as MRHNA and CDR2 as SNTAGT. This CDR3 is CASRRGGIFNSPLHF. The DNA for the CDR3 is TGTGCCAGCAGGCGAGGGGGCATCTTTAATTCACCCCTCCACTTT.

This clone was seen once. The rearrangement joins TRBV18 to TRBJ2-2, with TRBD1 matching 10 bases. After removal of 2 bases from V and 0 bases from J, the junction contained 3 bases not matched to a gene. Germline-derived CDR1 and CDR2 are KGHSH and LQKENI. The CDR3 extends over 17 amino acids. CDR3 in amino acids: CASSPETGGPNTGELFF. DNA of the CDR3: TGTGCCAGCTCACCAGAGACAGGGGGCCCGAACACCGGGGAGCTGTTTTTT.

This clone was seen only a few times. The rearrangement links TRBV25-1 to TRBJ1-5; D not resolved. This CDR3 region has 16 residues. Germline values: CDR1 MGHDK, CDR2 SYGVNS. V dropped 0 bases and J dropped 0 bases, with 9 bases sitting between them. The CDR3, as DNA: TGTGCCAGCAGTGAATATGGAGGGAATAGCAATCAGCCCCAGCATTTT. It encodes CASSEYGGNSNQPQHF. The whole variable domain, remainder taken from reference TRBV25-1 and TRBJ1-5, is EADIYQTPRYLVIGTGKKITLECSQTMGHDKMYWYQQDPGMELHLIHYSYGVNSTEKGDLSSESTVSRIRTEHFPLTLESARPSHTSQYLCASSEYGGNSNQPQHFGDGTRLSIL.

This chain joins TRBV10-3 and TRBJ1-2; tentatively, D is TRBD1 (6 bases). Germline CDR1 ENHRY, CDR2 SYGVKD. Trimming shortened V by 2 bases and J by 5 bases, and 15 bases separated the two germline ends. The length of the CDR3 is 15 residues. Here the CDR3 reads CAISEALTGSYGYTF. As DNA, the CDR3 is TGTGCCATCAGTGAGGCGTTAACAGGGTCATATGGCTACACCTTC.

The chain links TRBV6-5 to TRBJ1-5, with D perhaps TRBD1 (6 bases). Per germline, CDR1 MNHEY and CDR2 SVGAGI. CDR3 size: 13 residues. Trimming removed 6 bases from V and 7 bases from J, with 13 bases in between. The CDR3 DNA is TGTGCCAGCAGCTCACAGGGTAGGCAGCCCCAGCATTTT. It translates to CASSSQGRQPQHF.

This clone was counted a few times. The V gene is TRBV30, the J gene TRBJ2-7; the D gene is possibly TRBD2 (5 bases). The CDR3 has 12 residues. Deletions cut 7 bases from V and 3 bases from J, with 13 bases between. Looked up from germline, CDR1 is GTSNPN and CDR2 is SVGIG (reference sequence). For the CDR3, the DNA is TGTGCCTACTCGACGGGAAACTACGAGCAGTACTTC. Residues: CAYSTGNYEQYF.

This rearrangement joins TRBV7-3 to TRBJ2-5, with a possible D match to TRBD1 (6 bases). V dropped 5 bases and J dropped 1 base, with 14 bases sitting between them. The CDR3 runs to 15 residues. Germline V gene sequence: CDR1 SGHTA, CDR2 FQGTGA. The DNA of the CDR3 is TGTGCCAGCAGCCATCAACAGGGCTTCCAAGAGACCCAGTACTTC. This codes for CASSHQQGFQETQYF.

In its sample, this clone was seen a few times. For the CDR3, the DNA is TGTGCCAGCAGCCCAGGGACAGCTGGAAACACCATATATTTT. It yields the protein CASSPGTAGNTIYF. The chain carries TRBV4-2 and TRBJ1-3, with 7 bases lining up with TRBD1. J lost 2 bases, V lost 4 bases, and 2 bases had no gene match. Germline V gene lookup returns CDR1 LGHNA and CDR2 YNFKEQ. This CDR3 spans 14 amino acids.

This clone was seen a few times. CDR3 bases: TGTGCCAGCAGCGACGGGACAGGGCCGTACTTC. It specifies CASSDGTGPYF. This chain uses TRBV9 with TRBJ2-5, with TRBD1 matching 9 bases. This CDR3 spans 11 amino acids. V lost 3 bases to trimming and J lost 13 bases; unmatched junction nucleotides: 4. CDR1 SGDLS and CDR2 YYNGEE come from the germline V gene.

This chain links TRBV7-2 with TRBJ2-1; tentative D call: TRBD1 (6 bases). V gave up 4 bases and J gave up 8 bases, with 12 bases separating them. CDR1 SGHTA and CDR2 FQGNSA come from the germline V gene. The CDR3 is 13 amino acids. In DNA form, the CDR3 reads TGTGCCAGCAGCTGGATACAGGGCCATGAGCAGTTCTTC. It yields the protein CASSWIQGHEQFF.

The chain is built from TRBV4-2 and TRBJ2-5, with 9 bases lining up with TRBD1. Near its end, the DNA agrees better with TRBJ2-7, so the J call may be wrong. The length of the CDR3 is 14 residues. Germline V gene sequence: CDR1 LGHNA, CDR2 YNFKEQ. CDR3 nucleotide sequence: TGTGCCAGCAGCCAACCGGGACAGGGACACGAGCAGTACTTC. Translating it yields CASSQPGQGHEQYF.

The V call is TRBV5-1, the J call TRBJ1-1; D is uncertain. This CDR3 contains 14 residues. Germline CDR1 is SGHRS and CDR2 is YFSETQ. Trimming took off 3 bases at V and 5 bases at J, with 14 bases between the two ends. CDR3 loop: CASSWAQEYTEAFF. In DNA form, the CDR3 reads TGCGCCAGCAGCTGGGCCCAAGAGTATACTGAAGCTTTCTTT.

The chain uses TRBV28 and TRBJ1-4; D gene unclear. Germline V gives CDR1 MDHEN, CDR2 SYDVKM. The CDR3 sequence is 15 residues long. The ends were cut back, 3 bases at V and 0 bases at J, with 8 bases in the middle. The CDR3 spells CASSFGGTTNEKLFF. The DNA of the CDR3 is TGTGCCAGCAGTTTTGGCGGCACAACTAATGAAAAACTGTTTTTT.

This clone was seen only once. The rearrangement links TRBV28 to TRBJ1-3; weak D call: TRBD1 (6 bases). The germline V and J ends were trimmed by 6 bases and 2 bases, with 11 bases remaining between them. Looked up from germline, CDR1 is MDHEN and CDR2 is SYDVKM. The CDR3 has 14 residues. CDR3 sequence reads: CASRAQGPGNTIYF. The CDR3 DNA sequence: TGTGCCAGCAGAGCTCAGGGGCCTGGAAACACCATATATTTT.

The rearrangement uses TRBV7-2 and TRBJ1-2, with 8 positions matching TRBD1. The V gene's germline CDR1 is SGHTA and CDR2 FQGNSA. CDR3 size: 13 residues. The trim removed 6 bases at V and 6 bases at J, leaving 6 bases unmatched. The CDR3 sequence: CASSLGTGHGYTF. The CDR3 bases are TGTGCCAGCAGTCTCGGGACAGGCCATGGCTACACCTTC.

The J gene is TRBJ1-5, the V gene TRBV30; the match to TRBD1 covers 11 bases. The CDR3 runs 14 residues. CDR1 is GTSNPN, CDR2 SVGIG, per germline (reference sequence). V dropped 2 bases and J dropped 7; count of bases not matched to a gene: 4. The CDR3: CAWSRTGGGQPQHF. The CDR3 DNA reads TGTGCCTGGAGTAGGACAGGGGGCGGGCAGCCCCAGCATTTT.

For the CDR3, the DNA is TGTGCCAGCAGCCGTGGACTAGCGGGAGGTGAGCAGTTCTTC. Translating gives CASSRGLAGGEQFF. This chain joins TRBV27 and TRBJ2-1; TRBD2 matches 14 bases. CDR3 length: 14 residues. Per the germline V gene, CDR1 is MNHEY and CDR2 is SMNVEV (reference sequence). Unmatched junction bases numbered 4, after V lost 6 bases and J lost 9 bases.

This clone was detected only a few times. The chain combines TRBV5-4 with TRBJ1-4; D ambiguous. This CDR3 is 12 amino acids long. The V gene's germline CDR1 is SGHNT and CDR2 YYREEE (reference sequence). Trimming took off 2 bases at V and 6 bases at J, with 5 bases between the two ends. The CDR3 is CASSLLDEKLFF. CDR3 DNA sequence: TGTGCCAGCAGCTTACTGGATGAAAAACTGTTTTTT.

Remarks on this clone: The junction departs from the called germline gene at one end, perhaps through a read error. V and J are TRBV7-7 and TRBJ2-2; perhaps TRBD1 as D (6 bases). Germline CDR1 reads SSHAT; CDR2 reads FNYEAQ (reference sequence). CDR3 size: 14 residues. CDR3 sequence (DNA): TGTGCTAGCAGCCCGGACAGAAGGACCGGGGAGCTGTTTTTT. It is translated as CASSPDRRTGELFF.

This chain uses TRBV25-1 with TRBJ2-5, with TRBD2 identical over 8 bases. V gave up 1 base and J gave up 5 bases; unmatched junction bases: 3. This CDR3 has 14 amino acids. Germline lookup yields CDR1 MGHDK and CDR2 SYGVNS. CDR3 nucleotides: TGTGCCAGCAGTGAATTTACGGGGGGGGAGACCCAGTACTTC. This translates into CASSEFTGGETQYF. The full variable domain, in which reference TRBV25-1 and TRBJ2-5 provide the parts outside the CDR3, is EADIYQTPRYLVIGTGKKITLECSQTMGHDKMYWYQQDPGMELHLIHYSYGVNSTEKGDLSSESTVSRIRTEHFPLTLESARPSHTSQYLCASSEFTGGETQYFGPGTRLLVL.

V and J are TRBV28 and TRBJ2-7, with 11 bases fitting TRBD2. The trim removed 6 bases at V and 4 bases at J, leaving 8 bases unmatched. Germline V CDR1 and CDR2: MDHEN, SYDVKM. The CDR3 is 15 amino acids. CDR3: CASRTLAGAGYEQYF. The CDR3 DNA reads TGTGCCAGCAGGACACTAGCGGGAGCTGGTTACGAGCAGTACTTC.

This chain uses TRBV5-1 with TRBJ2-1, with 7 nucleotides matching TRBD1. This CDR3 spans 15 amino acids. Germline V lookup: CDR1 SGHRS, CDR2 YFSETQ. The junction had 9 bases not matched to a gene; V was cut back by 0 bases and J by 9 bases. As DNA, the CDR3 is TGCGCCAGCAGCTTGGAGGACAGGTCCTGGTCTGAGCAGTTCTTC. Amino acid sequence: CASSLEDRSWSEQFF.

CDR3 region: CAISEDRDQPQHF. CDR3 in DNA: TGTGCCATCAGTGAGGATAGAGATCAGCCCCAGCATTTT. This chain links TRBV10-3 with TRBJ1-5; D call uncertain. V was clipped by 2 bases and J by 5 bases, with 7 bases between them. CDR1 is ENHRY and CDR2 is SYGVKD in the germline V gene. The length of the CDR3 is 13 residues.

V usage is TRBV5-4 and J usage is TRBJ1-1; a possible D gene is TRBD1 (5 bases). Per germline, CDR1 SGHNT and CDR2 YYREEE (reference sequence). The CDR3 spans 16 residues. V was cut by 5 bases and J by 1 base, with 18 bases left in between. The CDR3 region has the DNA TGTGCCAGCAGGCTAGGGGCTGGGATTTCGAACACTGAAGCTTTCTTT. Its translation is CASRLGAGISNTEAFF.

The gene calls are TRBV11-2 and TRBJ2-5; 9 positions agree with TRBD2. Germline V gene data show CDR1 as SGHAT and CDR2 as FQNNGV. The CDR3 covers 15 residues. Losses at the gene ends were 1 base for V and 9 bases for J; bases not matched to a gene: 9. The CDR3 spells CASSLVAGVVGAQYF. The CDR3 nucleotides read TGTGCCAGCAGCTTAGTAGCGGGGGTAGTAGGGGCCCAGTACTTC.